This TCR beta chain derives from a study of identical twins. Template switching added a universal primer site, and cDNA bore unique molecular identifiers. TCRdb fed the 5' RACE reads into MiXCR, producing one record per CDR3 protein. Among 510,000 or so distinct CDR3 sequences listed, 12% to 15% were seen once. The CDR3 totals 14 residues. The V end was cut by 3 bases, the J end by 7 bases, with 13 bases between. The germline CDR1 and CDR2 sequences are LNHDA and SQIVND (reference sequence). A few counts support this clonotype. Its antigen remains unknown. Findings of the study overall: These conclusions were based on statistical analysis (cross-sectional, not following the same donors). Abundant beta clonotypes from cord blood had fewer insertions, unlike memory repertoires, which showed none. Analyses of zero insertions could be partly confounded by invariant MAIT and iNKT cells.

In addition, the sample was reused for a study of yellow fever vaccine responses in identical twins.

The chain has TRBV19 and TRBJ2-1; no firm D call. Sequencing was performed on CD4+ T cells sorted from blood. The TCR sequence derives from a woman aged 18-29 years in good health. CDR3 bases: TGTGCCAGTAGTATGCCGCCCGGTTGGAATGAGCAGTTCTTC. It yields the protein CASSMPPGWNEQFF.